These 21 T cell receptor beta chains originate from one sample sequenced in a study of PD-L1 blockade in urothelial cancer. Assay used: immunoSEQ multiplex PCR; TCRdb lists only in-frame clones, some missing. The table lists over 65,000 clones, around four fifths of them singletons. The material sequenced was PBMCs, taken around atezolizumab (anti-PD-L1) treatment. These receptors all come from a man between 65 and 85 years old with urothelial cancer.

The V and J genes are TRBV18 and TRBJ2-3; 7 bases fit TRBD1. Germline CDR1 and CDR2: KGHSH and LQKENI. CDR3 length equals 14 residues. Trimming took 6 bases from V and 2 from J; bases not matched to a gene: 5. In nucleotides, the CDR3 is TGTGCCAGCTCCAGACAGGGCTACACAGATACGCAGTATTTT. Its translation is CASSRQGYTDTQYF.

The CDR3 DNA follows: TGTGCCAGCAGTTACCGGAATACTAGAACCGGGGAGCTGTTTTTT. Protein sequence: CASSYRNTRTGELFF. J is TRBJ2-2 and V is TRBV6-6; D is possibly TRBD2 (5 bases). The CDR3 is 15 residues long. V was cut by 2 bases and J by 5 bases, with 12 bases left in between. CDR1 is MNHNY, CDR2 SVGAGI, per germline (reference sequence).

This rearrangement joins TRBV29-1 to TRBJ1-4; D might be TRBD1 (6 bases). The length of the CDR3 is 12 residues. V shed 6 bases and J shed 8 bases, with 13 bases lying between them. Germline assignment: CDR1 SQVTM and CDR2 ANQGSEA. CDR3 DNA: TGCAGCGTACAGGGTACTGGGGAAAAACTGTTTTTT. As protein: CSVQGTGEKLFF.

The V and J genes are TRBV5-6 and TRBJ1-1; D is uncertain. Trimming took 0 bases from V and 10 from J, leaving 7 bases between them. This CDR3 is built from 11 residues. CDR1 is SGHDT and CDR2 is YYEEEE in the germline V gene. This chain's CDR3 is CASSLGGRAFF. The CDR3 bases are TGTGCCAGCAGCTTGGGTGGGAGAGCTTTCTTT.

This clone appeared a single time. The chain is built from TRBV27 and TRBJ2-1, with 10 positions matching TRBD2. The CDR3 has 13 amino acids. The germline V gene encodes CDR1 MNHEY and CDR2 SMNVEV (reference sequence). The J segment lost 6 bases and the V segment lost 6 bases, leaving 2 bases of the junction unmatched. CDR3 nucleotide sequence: TGTGCCAGCAGACGGACTAGCGGCAATGAGCAGTTCTTC. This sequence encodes CASRRTSGNEQFF.

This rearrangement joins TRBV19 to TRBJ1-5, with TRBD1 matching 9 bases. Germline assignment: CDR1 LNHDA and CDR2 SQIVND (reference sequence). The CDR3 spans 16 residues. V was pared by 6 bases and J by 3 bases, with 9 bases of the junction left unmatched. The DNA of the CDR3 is TGTGCCAGTAGGCTGGGGACAGGGTGGTTCAATCAGCCCCAGCATTTT. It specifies CASRLGTGWFNQPQHF.

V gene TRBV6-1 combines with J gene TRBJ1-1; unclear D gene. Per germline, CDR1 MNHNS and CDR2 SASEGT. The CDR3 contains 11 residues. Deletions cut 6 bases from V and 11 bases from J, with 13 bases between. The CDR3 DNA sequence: TGTGCCAGCAGACCCAAAAATGAGGCTTTCTTT. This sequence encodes CASRPKNEAFF.

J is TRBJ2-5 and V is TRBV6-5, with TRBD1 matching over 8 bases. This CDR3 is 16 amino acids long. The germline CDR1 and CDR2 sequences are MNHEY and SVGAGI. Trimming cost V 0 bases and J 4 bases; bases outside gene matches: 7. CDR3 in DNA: TGTGCCAGCAGTTACTCGAGCCAGGGGGCTGGAGAGACCCAGTACTTC. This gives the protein CASSYSSQGAGETQYF.

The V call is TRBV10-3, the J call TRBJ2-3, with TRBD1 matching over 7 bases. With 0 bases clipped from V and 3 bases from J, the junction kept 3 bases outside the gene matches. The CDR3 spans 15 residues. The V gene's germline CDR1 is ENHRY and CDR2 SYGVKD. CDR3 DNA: TGTGCCATCAGTGAGTCGGGACAGACTACAGATACGCAGTATTTT. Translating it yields CAISESGQTTDTQYF.

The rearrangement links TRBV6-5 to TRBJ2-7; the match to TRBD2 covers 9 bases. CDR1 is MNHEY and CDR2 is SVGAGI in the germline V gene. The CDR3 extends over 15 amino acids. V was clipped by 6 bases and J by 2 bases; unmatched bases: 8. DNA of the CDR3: TGTGCCAGCAGAGAGACTAGCGGAGGCCCCTACGAGCAGTACTTC. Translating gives CASRETSGGPYEQYF.

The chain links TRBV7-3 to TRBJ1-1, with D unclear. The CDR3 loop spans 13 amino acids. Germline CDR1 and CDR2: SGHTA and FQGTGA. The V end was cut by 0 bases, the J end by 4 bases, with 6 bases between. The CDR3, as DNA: TGTGCCAGCAGCTTAACGGCCCGCACTGAAGCTTTCTTT. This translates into CASSLTARTEAFF.

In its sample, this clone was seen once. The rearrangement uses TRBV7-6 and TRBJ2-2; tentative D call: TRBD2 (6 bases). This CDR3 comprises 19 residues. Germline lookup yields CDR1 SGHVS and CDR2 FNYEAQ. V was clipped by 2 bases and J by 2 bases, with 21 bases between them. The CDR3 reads CASSLSLHRAGTNTGELFF. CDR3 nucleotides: TGTGCCAGCAGCTTAAGTCTCCATCGCGCGGGAACAAACACCGGGGAGCTGTTTTTT.

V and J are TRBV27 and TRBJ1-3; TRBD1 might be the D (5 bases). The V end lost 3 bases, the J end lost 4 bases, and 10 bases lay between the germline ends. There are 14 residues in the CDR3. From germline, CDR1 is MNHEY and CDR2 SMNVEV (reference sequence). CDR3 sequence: CASSFGGTGNTIYF. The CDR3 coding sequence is TGTGCCAGCAGTTTTGGAGGGACCGGAAACACCATATATTTT.

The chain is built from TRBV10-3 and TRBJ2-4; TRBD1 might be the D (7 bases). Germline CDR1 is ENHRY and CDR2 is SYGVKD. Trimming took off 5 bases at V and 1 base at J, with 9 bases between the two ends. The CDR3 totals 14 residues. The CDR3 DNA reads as TGTGCCATCAGTTCAGGGGGGGCCAAAAACATTCAGTACTTC. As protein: CAISSGGAKNIQYF.

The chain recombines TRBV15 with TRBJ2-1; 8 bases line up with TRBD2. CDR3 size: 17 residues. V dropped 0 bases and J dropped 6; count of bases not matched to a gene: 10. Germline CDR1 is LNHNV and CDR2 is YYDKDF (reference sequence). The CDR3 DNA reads TGTGCCACCAGCAGAGATTACGCGGGAGGCTCCCTCAATGAGCAGTTCTTC. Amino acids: CATSRDYAGGSLNEQFF.

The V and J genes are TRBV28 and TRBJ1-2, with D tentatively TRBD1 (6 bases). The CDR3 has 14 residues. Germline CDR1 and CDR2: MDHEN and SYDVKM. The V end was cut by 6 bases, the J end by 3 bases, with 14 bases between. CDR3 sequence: CASSSPTGYYGYTF. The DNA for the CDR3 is TGTGCCAGCAGCTCGCCCACAGGGTACTATGGCTACACCTTC.

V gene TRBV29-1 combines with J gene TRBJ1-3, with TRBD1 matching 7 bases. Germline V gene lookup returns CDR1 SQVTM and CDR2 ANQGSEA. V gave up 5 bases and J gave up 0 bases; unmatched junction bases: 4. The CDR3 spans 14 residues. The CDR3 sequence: CSVLRDSSGNTIYF. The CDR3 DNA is TGCAGCGTTCTCCGGGACAGCTCTGGAAACACCATATATTTT.

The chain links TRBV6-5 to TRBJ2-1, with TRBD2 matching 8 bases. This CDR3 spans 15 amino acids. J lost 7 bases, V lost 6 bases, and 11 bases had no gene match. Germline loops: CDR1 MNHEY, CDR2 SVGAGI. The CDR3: CASSPSGSPQNEQFF. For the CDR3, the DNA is TGTGCCAGCAGCCCGAGCGGGAGTCCCCAAAATGAGCAGTTCTTC.

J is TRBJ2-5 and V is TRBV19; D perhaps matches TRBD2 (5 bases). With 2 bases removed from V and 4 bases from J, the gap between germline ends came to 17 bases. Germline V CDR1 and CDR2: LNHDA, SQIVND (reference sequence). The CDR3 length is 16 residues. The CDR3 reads CASSIIRLGAPETQYF. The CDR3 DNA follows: TGTGCCAGTAGTATAATAAGGCTGGGAGCCCCAGAGACCCAGTACTTC.

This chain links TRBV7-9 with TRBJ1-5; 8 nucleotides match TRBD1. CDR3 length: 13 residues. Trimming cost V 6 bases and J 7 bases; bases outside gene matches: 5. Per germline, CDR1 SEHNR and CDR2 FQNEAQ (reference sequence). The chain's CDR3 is CASRGQGNQPQHF. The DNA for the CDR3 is TGTGCCAGCAGAGGACAGGGAAACCAGCCCCAGCATTTT.

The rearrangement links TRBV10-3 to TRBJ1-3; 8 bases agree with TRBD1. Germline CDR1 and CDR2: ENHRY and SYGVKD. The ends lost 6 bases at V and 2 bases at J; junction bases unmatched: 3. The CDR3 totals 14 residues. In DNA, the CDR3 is TGTGCCATCAGATCGGACAGGGCTGGAAACACCATATATTTT. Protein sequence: CAIRSDRAGNTIYF.